The source of this T cell receptor (beta chain) is a study of cytomegalovirus exposure and HLA in healthy donors. Study findings and constraints: Immune exposure data for these donors was limited to CMV serostatus. In a later analysis, TCR beta V- and J-gene trimming was associated with a missense DCLRE1C variant.

With respect to this clone: The antigen is undetermined.

Germline CDR1 LGHNA, CDR2 YNFKEQ. V trimming: 1 base; J trimming: 5 bases; junction bases outside the gene matches: 5. This CDR3 is 15 amino acids long. The PCR made use of 60 Vbeta and 13 Jbeta primers. Libraries were prepared by immunoSEQ multiplex PCR; TCRdb keeps only in-frame clonotypes and omits some of them. Among under 200,000 clones listed, over 80% were seen once. The source of this sequence is a male donor in good health and CMV-seropositive. The gene calls are TRBV4-2 and TRBJ2-1; 7 nucleotides line up with TRBD2. Sample: PBMCs. CDR3 amino acids: CASSQGLRENNEQFF. For the CDR3, the DNA is TGTGCCAGCAGCCAAGGGTTGCGGGAGAACAATGAGCAGTTCTTC.